Shown below are 8 T cell receptor beta chains from a single sample sequenced in a study of blood T cell repertoires in COVID-19. Generated by immunoSEQ multiplex PCR, the TCRdb table keeps only in-frame clones and is missing some. The table has some 240,000 clones, about 81% seen once. Sequenced input: peripheral blood. Receptor source: a woman aged 55-70 years with active or convalescent COVID-19.

The chain is built from TRBV6-5 and TRBJ1-2; D is undetermined. Germline CDR1 MNHEY, CDR2 SVGAGI. Deletions cut 2 bases from V and 1 base from J, with 14 bases between. CDR3 length: 16 amino acids. CDR3 sequence reads: CASSYTGRVINYGYTF. DNA for the CDR3: TGTGCCAGCAGTTACACGGGTCGCGTGATTAACTATGGCTACACCTTC.

Worth noting for this clone: The sample carries other DNA sequences with the same CDR3. V and J are TRBV4-1 and TRBJ1-2; 7 nucleotides match TRBD1. The junction had 9 bases not matched to a gene; V was cut back by 0 bases and J by 2 bases. The CDR3 is made up of 17 amino acids. Looked up from germline, CDR1 is MGHRA and CDR2 is YSYEKL. The CDR3, as DNA: TGCGCCAGCAGCCAAGATGGGGACAGTCCGACGAACTATGGCTACACCTTC. Amino acids: CASSQDGDSPTNYGYTF.

The rearrangement joins TRBV10-3 to TRBJ2-5, with a weak D call TRBD2 (6 bases). The germline V and J ends were trimmed by 2 bases and 4 bases, with 8 bases remaining between them. This CDR3 spans 13 amino acids. CDR1 is ENHRY, CDR2 SYGVKD, per germline. The CDR3 loop is CAISEQEGETQYF. The DNA of the CDR3 is TGTGCCATCAGTGAGCAGGAGGGAGAGACCCAGTACTTC.

This clone showed up just a few times. The chain uses TRBV29-1 and TRBJ2-7; D unresolved. There are 13 residues in the CDR3. V lost 3 bases to trimming and J lost 0 bases, with 9 bases between them. Germline V gives CDR1 SQVTM, CDR2 ANQGSEA. In nucleotides, the CDR3 is TGCAGCGTTGAGGTAGGAGCCTCCTACGAGCAGTACTTC. This encodes CSVEVGASYEQYF.

The chain links TRBV27 to TRBJ1-2; TRBD1 agrees at 8 bases. V was pared by 1 base and J by 6 bases, with 10 bases of the junction left unmatched. The CDR3 is 16 amino acids. CDR1 is MNHEY, CDR2 SMNVEV, per germline (reference sequence). The CDR3 sequence: CASSLLAQGAMNGYTF. CDR3 in DNA: TGTGCCAGCAGTTTATTGGCGCAGGGGGCAATGAATGGCTACACCTTC.

As for this clone: Distinct nucleotide sequences in the sample also encode this CDR3. Here the CDR3 DNA reads TGTGCCAGCAGTCTAAGAGGGAGCAATCAGCCCCAGCATTTT. Its translation: CASSLRGSNQPQHF. The genes are TRBV6-5 and TRBJ1-5; no definite D call. CDR3 length: 14 residues. Trimming removed 5 bases from V and 1 base from J, with 9 bases in between. Looked up from germline, CDR1 is MNHEY and CDR2 is SVGAGI.

The chain recombines TRBV5-1 with TRBJ1-3, with D perhaps matching TRBD1 (6 bases). The V and J ends lost 4 bases and 0 bases respectively, with 14 bases between them. The germline gives CDR1 SGHRS, CDR2 YFSETQ. The CDR3 is made up of 16 amino acids. The CDR3 loop reads CASSDGTLDSGNTIYF. The CDR3 DNA reads TGCGCCAGCAGCGACGGGACACTTGACTCTGGAAACACCATATATTTT.

This chain connects TRBV18 to TRBJ2-2; 8 bases agree with TRBD1. J was trimmed by 0 bases and V by 4 bases; bases with no gene match: 1. The V gene's germline CDR1 is KGHSH and CDR2 LQKENI. The CDR3 is 15 amino acids. The CDR3 DNA reads TGTGCCAGCTCACGGGGACAGGCGAACACCGGGGAGCTGTTTTTT. It translates to CASSRGQANTGELFF.